Following are 21 T cell receptor beta chains from one sample sequenced in a study of blood T cells in healthy people across ages. Primed by a sample-barcoded 5' primer and a J-beta primer mix, a second PCR proceeded for roughly 7 to 12 cycles. TCRdb called the 5' RACE reads again in MiXCR, with one record for every CDR3 protein. This sample has about 1.1 million distinct CDR3 sequences, with less than 45% found just once. The sample comprised blood. Receptors were obtained from a man aged 18 to 29 in good health.

V and J are TRBV6-2 or TRBV6-3 and TRBJ2-3; D is perhaps TRBD2 (6 bases). V lost 7 bases and J lost 3, with 14 bases in between. Germline values: CDR1 MNHEY, CDR2 SVGEGT. The CDR3 runs 14 residues. The CDR3 loop is CASTGVVRTDTQYF. CDR3 coding DNA: TGTGCCAGCACGGGGGTTGTGAGAACAGATACGCAGTATTTT.

This clonotype has more than one count but fewer than ten. The V and J genes are TRBV10-3 and TRBJ2-5; 8 nucleotides align to TRBD2. V dropped 7 bases and J dropped 11; count of bases not matched to a gene: 15. This CDR3 has 14 residues. Germline-derived CDR1 and CDR2 are ENHRY and SYGVKD. The DNA for the CDR3 is TGTGCCATCAAAGACGGGAGGGACCACAATGAGCAGTACTTC. Protein: CAIKDGRDHNEQYF.

Comments on this clonotype: Compared with germline, one end of the junction differs, possibly owing to a read error. The chain combines TRBV7-2 with TRBJ2-1, with D possibly matching TRBD2 (5 bases). CDR3 length equals 15 residues. Germline values: CDR1 SGHTA, CDR2 FQGNSA. CDR3 bases: TGTGCCGGCAGCTTGGAAACGGGATTCTACAATGAGCAGTTCTTC. Translated: CAGSLETGFYNEQFF.

V gene TRBV5-6 combines with J gene TRBJ1-4; tentatively, D is TRBD1 (6 bases). The ends were cut back, 4 bases at V and 13 bases at J, with 17 bases in the middle. The CDR3 sequence is 13 residues long. CDR1 is SGHDT, CDR2 YYEEEE, per germline. The CDR3 spells CASSLITGSRLFF. In nucleotides, the CDR3 is TGTGCCAGCAGCCTTATTACAGGGAGTCGACTGTTTTTT. Using reference TRBV5-6 and TRBJ1-4 for the parts outside the CDR3, the full variable domain is DAGVTQSPTHLIKTRGQQVTLRCSPKSGHDTVSWYQQALGQGPQFIFQYYEEEERQRGNFPDRFSGHQFPNYSSELNVNALLLGDSALYLCASSLITGSRLFFGSGTQLSVL.

The chain couples TRBV20-1 to TRBJ1-2, with unresolved D. V gave up 6 bases and J gave up 4 bases, with 18 bases separating them. This CDR3 comprises 14 residues. CDR1 and CDR2 from the germline V gene are DFQATT and SNEGSKA (reference sequence). Written as DNA, the CDR3 is TGCAGTGCCCCTCATGCAGGTTACCTCTATGGCTACACCTTC. It is translated as CSAPHAGYLYGYTF.

The chain carries TRBV4-3 and TRBJ1-4; no clear D. CDR3 length equals 16 residues. The germline gives CDR1 LGHNA, CDR2 YSLEER. The germline V and J ends were trimmed by 4 bases and 4 bases, with 16 bases remaining between them. This CDR3 reads CASSLEWAVSNEKLFF. CDR3 nucleotides: TGCGCCAGCAGCCTGGAGTGGGCAGTTAGTAATGAAAAACTGTTTTTT.

At least ten counts were recorded for this clonotype. The chain employs TRBV10-3 and TRBJ2-3; D is perhaps TRBD1 (6 bases). Trimming took off 8 bases at V and 5 bases at J, with 23 bases between the two ends. Germline values: CDR1 ENHRY, CDR2 SYGVKD. The CDR3 loop spans 16 amino acids. CDR3 nucleotide sequence: TGTGCCATCGGTTCTCTTTCCGGGACATTTCGAGATACGCAGTATTTT. Its translation: CAIGSLSGTFRDTQYF.

This clonotype has only a few counts. The chain is built from TRBV4-2 and TRBJ1-5; 7 nucleotides align to TRBD1. The length of the CDR3 is 15 residues. With V trimmed by 4 bases and J by 3 bases, 6 bases remained unmatched. Germline V gives CDR1 LGHNA, CDR2 YNFKEQ. CDR3 amino acids: CASSRIDRDNQPQHF. In DNA form, the CDR3 reads TGTGCCAGCAGCCGAATAGACAGGGACAATCAGCCCCAGCATTTT.

This chain connects TRBV6-2 or TRBV6-3 to TRBJ1-5, with TRBD1 matching over 7 bases. The germline CDR1 and CDR2 sequences are MNHEY and SVGEGT. The V gene end was trimmed by 4 bases and the J gene end by 4 bases; junction bases not matched to a gene: 13. This CDR3 contains 17 residues. CDR3 region: CASSSPFGTAINQPQHF. The CDR3 nucleotides are TGTGCCAGCAGTTCGCCCTTCGGGACAGCGATAAATCAGCCCCAGCATTTT.

This clonotype has a handful of counts. V and J are TRBV12-3 or TRBV12-4 and TRBJ1-2; D possibly corresponds to TRBD1 (5 bases). Trimming stripped 7 bases from V and 6 bases from J, with 15 bases between. The CDR3 has 13 amino acids. CDR3 nucleotide sequence: TGTGCCAGCACACTGGGGCAGGTGCATGGCTACACCTTC. This gives the protein CASTLGQVHGYTF.

The chain carries TRBV4-2 and TRBJ1-1; D is uncertain. V gave up 4 bases and J gave up 3 bases, with 9 bases separating them. In germline, CDR1 is LGHNA, CDR2 YNFKEQ. The CDR3 consists of 13 residues. CDR3 region: CASSPRADTEAFF. CDR3 DNA: TGTGCCAGCAGCCCTCGGGCCGACACTGAAGCTTTCTTT.

This clonotype showed up just a few times. The chain links TRBV15 to TRBJ1-2, with D unclear. The germline CDR1 and CDR2 sequences are LNHNV and YYDKDF (reference sequence). Deletions cut 0 bases from V and 4 bases from J, with 9 bases between. This CDR3 has 14 residues. The CDR3 is CATSRDQYSYGYTF. For the CDR3, the DNA is TGTGCCACCAGCAGAGATCAGTACAGCTATGGCTACACCTTC.

The V call is TRBV10-3, the J call TRBJ1-2, with 8 bases that match TRBD1. This CDR3 region has 18 residues. V dropped 4 bases and J dropped 1; count of bases not matched to a gene: 14. Per the germline V gene, CDR1 is ENHRY and CDR2 is SYGVKD. The CDR3: CAISGPTHGTGDNYGYTF. The CDR3 DNA is TGTGCCATCAGTGGTCCAACCCACGGGACAGGCGATAACTATGGCTACACCTTC.

In DNA, the CDR3 is TGTGCCAGCAGCCAAGAACAGGTCTCCGCAGATACGCAGTATTTT. It translates to CASSQEQVSADTQYF. The genes are TRBV3-1 and TRBJ2-3; the D gene is possibly TRBD1 (5 bases). V was trimmed by 0 bases and J by 4 bases, leaving 11 bases between them. The CDR3 sequence is 15 residues long. Germline CDR1 and CDR2: LGHDT and YNNKEL (reference sequence).

This chain connects TRBV7-9 to TRBJ1-6; no clear D. CDR1 SEHNR and CDR2 FQNEAQ come from the germline V gene (reference sequence). CDR3 size: 12 residues. V gave up 5 bases and J gave up 15 bases, with 14 bases separating them. The CDR3 DNA follows: TGTGCCAGCAGCCCCCCGGAGGGTTTCCTCCACTTT. Translation: CASSPPEGFLHF.

The chain is built from TRBV12-3 or TRBV12-4 and TRBJ2-3; 8 bases are shared with TRBD1. J gave up 8 bases and V 7 bases, and 14 bases lay outside the gene matches. The CDR3 runs to 15 residues. The CDR3: CASTPADRVLGTQYF. In nucleotides, the CDR3 is TGTGCCAGCACCCCTGCGGACAGGGTTTTGGGTACGCAGTATTTT.

Concerning this clonotype: One end of the junction fails to match germline, which may point to a read error. The rearrangement links TRBV28 to TRBJ1-2; D gene uncertain. There are 13 residues in the CDR3. The V gene's germline CDR1 is MDHEN and CDR2 SYDVKM. CDR3 DNA sequence: TGTGCCAGCAGGGTACCTACCAACTATGGCCACACCTTC. It is translated as CASRVPTNYGHTF.

The V gene is TRBV7-2, the J gene TRBJ2-3; 9 bases match TRBD2. With V trimmed by 5 bases and J by 2 bases, 11 bases remained unmatched. The germline gives CDR1 SGHTA, CDR2 FQGNSA. CDR3 size: 17 residues. CDR3 bases: TGTGCCAGCAGCGCTTCCTCTAGCGGGGTTAACACAGATACGCAGTATTTT. It encodes CASSASSSGVNTDTQYF.

This clonotype was counted between two and nine times. This chain joins TRBV12-3 or TRBV12-4 and TRBJ1-4; TRBD1 might be the D (5 bases). This CDR3 is built from 15 residues. Trimming left V 6 bases short and J 0 bases short, with 11 bases between. CDR3 sequence: CASRRDPTTNEKLFF. The DNA for the CDR3 is TGTGCCAGCAGAAGGGACCCGACAACTAATGAAAAACTGTTTTTT.

This clonotype was observed a handful of times. The V gene is TRBV13, the J gene TRBJ2-1; 9 bases are a match to TRBD2. After removal of 3 bases from V and 7 bases from J, the junction contained 13 bases not matched to a gene. Germline V gene sequence: CDR1 PRHDT, CDR2 FYEKMQ (reference sequence). The CDR3 is 17 residues long. The CDR3 region is CASSFIGGSGGPNEQFF. For the CDR3, the DNA is TGTGCCAGCAGCTTCATCGGGGGTAGCGGGGGCCCAAATGAGCAGTTCTTC.

This clonotype turned up a few times. This chain joins TRBV9 and TRBJ1-4; 7 positions match TRBD1. Per germline, CDR1 SGDLS and CDR2 YYNGEE. The CDR3 consists of 14 residues. V lost 3 bases, J lost 4 bases, and 3 bases stayed unmatched. The CDR3 here is CASSGTGVNEKLFF. The CDR3 coding sequence is TGTGCCAGCAGCGGGACAGGAGTTAATGAAAAACTGTTTTTT.